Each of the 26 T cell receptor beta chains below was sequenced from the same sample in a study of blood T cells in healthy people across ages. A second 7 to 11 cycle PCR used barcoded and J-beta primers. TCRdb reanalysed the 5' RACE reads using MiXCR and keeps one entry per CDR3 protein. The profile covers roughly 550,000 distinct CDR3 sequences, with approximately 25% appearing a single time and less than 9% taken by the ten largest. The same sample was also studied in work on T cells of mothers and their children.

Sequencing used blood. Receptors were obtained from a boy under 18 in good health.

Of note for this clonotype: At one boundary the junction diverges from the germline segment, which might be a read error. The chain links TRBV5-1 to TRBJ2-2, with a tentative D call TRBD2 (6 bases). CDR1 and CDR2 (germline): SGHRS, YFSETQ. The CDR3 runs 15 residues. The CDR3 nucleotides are TGCGCCAGCAGCTTGGGGAGGGGAAACACCGGGGAGCCGTTTTTT. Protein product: CASSLGRGNTGEPFF.

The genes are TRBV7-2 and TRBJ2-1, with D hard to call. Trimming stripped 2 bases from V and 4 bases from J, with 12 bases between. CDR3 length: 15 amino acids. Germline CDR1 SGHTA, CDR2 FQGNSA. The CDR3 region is CASSLNRVGYNEQFF. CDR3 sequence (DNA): TGTGCCAGCAGCTTAAACCGTGTAGGATACAATGAGCAGTTCTTC.

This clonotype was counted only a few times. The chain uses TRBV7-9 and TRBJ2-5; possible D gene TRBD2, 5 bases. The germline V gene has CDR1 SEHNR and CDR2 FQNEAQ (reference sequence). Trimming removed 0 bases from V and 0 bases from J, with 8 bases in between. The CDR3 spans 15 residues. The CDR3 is CASSLAVGDQETQYF. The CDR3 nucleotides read TGTGCCAGCAGCTTAGCGGTCGGGGACCAAGAGACCCAGTACTTC. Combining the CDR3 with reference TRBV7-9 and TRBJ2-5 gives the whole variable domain DTGVSQNPRHKITKRGQNVTFRCDPISEHNRLYWYRQTLGQGPEFLTYFQNEAQLEKSRLLSDRFSAERPKGSFSTLEIQRTEQGDSAMYLCASSLAVGDQETQYFGPGTRLLVL.

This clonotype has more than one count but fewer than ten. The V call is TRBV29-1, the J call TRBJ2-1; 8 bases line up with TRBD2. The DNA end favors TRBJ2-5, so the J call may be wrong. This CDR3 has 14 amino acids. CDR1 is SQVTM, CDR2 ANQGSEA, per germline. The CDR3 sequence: CSVGLGLAQETQYF. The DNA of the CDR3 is TGCAGCGTTGGACTCGGACTAGCCCAGGAGACCCAGTACTTC.

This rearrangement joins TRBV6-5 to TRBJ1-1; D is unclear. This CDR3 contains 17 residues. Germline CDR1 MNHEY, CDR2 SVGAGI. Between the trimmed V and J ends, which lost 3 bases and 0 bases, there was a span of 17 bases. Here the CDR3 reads CASSYGVIGSLNTEAFF. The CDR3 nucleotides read TGTGCCAGCAGTTATGGGGTAATTGGCTCGTTGAACACTGAAGCTTTCTTT.

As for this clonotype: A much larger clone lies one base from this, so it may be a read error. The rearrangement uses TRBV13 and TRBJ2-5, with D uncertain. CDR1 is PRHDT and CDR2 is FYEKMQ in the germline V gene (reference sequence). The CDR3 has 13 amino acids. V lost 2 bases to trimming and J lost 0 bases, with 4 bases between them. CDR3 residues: CASSLRYQETQYF. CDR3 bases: TGTGCCAGCAGCTTACGTTACCAAGAGACCCAGTACTTC.

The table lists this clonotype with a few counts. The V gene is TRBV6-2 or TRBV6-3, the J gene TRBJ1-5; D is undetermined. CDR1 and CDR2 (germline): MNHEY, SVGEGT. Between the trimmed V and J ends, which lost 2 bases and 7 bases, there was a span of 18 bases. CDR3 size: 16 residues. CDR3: CASSYPGSEIGQPQHF. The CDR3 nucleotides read TGTGCCAGCAGTTACCCTGGTTCGGAGATAGGACAGCCCCAGCATTTT.

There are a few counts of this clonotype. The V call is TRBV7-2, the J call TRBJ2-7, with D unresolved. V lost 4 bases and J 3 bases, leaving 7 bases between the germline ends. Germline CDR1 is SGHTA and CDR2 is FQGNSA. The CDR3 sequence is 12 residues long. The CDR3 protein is CASSSAFYEQYF. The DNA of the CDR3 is TGTGCCAGCAGCTCCGCATTCTACGAGCAGTACTTC.

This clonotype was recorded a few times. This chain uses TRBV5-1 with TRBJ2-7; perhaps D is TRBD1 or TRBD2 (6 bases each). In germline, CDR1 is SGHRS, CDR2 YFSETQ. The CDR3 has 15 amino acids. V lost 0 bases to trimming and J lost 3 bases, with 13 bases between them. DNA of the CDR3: TGCGCCAGCAGCTTGGTAGGGGGGCTTAACTACGAGCAGTACTTC. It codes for CASSLVGGLNYEQYF.

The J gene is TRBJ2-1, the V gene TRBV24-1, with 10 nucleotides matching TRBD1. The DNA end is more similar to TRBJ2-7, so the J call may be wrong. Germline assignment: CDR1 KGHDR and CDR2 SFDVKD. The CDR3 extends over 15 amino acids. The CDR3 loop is CATSDPGQGYFEQYF. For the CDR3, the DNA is TGTGCCACCAGTGATCCGGGACAGGGGTATTTCGAGCAGTACTTC.

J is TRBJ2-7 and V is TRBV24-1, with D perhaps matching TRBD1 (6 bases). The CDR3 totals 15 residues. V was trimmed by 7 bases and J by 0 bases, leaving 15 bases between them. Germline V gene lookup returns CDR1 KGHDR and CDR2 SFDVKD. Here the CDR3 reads CATRTGTIHSYEQYF. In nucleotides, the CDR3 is TGTGCCACCAGAACCGGGACAATCCACTCCTACGAGCAGTACTTC.

The CDR3 nucleotides read TGCAGTGCTGGAACTATGGGACAGTCTGGCTCCTATAATTCACCCCTCCACTTT. Encoded protein: CSAGTMGQSGSYNSPLHF. The chain uses TRBV20-1 and TRBJ1-6, with TRBD1 identical over 7 bases. CDR3 length: 18 amino acids. Germline V gives CDR1 DFQATT, CDR2 SNEGSKA (reference sequence). With V trimmed by 5 bases and J by 0 bases, 13 bases remained unmatched.

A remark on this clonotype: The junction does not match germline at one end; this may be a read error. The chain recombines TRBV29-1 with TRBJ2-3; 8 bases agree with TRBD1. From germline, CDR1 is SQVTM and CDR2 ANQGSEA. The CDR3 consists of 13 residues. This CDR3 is CSVPTGVTDTLYF. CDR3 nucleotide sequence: TGCAGCGTGCCGACAGGGGTCACAGATACGCTGTATTTT.

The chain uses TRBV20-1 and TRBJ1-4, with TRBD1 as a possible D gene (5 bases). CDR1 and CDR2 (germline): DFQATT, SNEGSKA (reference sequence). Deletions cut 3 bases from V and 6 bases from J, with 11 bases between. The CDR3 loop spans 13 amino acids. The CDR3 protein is CSARGLADEKLFF. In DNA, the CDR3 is TGCAGTGCTAGGGGACTAGCTGATGAAAAACTGTTTTTT.

Written as DNA, the CDR3 is TGCGCCAGCAGCCAAGGAAGCTTCTCGGAAAGCTCCTACGAGCAGTACTTC. It codes for CASSQGSFSESSYEQYF. V is TRBV4-1 and J is TRBJ2-7; D ambiguous. Per the germline V gene, CDR1 is MGHRA and CDR2 is YSYEKL. V was shortened by 1 base and J by 0 bases, with 16 bases between the two germline ends. This CDR3 contains 17 residues.

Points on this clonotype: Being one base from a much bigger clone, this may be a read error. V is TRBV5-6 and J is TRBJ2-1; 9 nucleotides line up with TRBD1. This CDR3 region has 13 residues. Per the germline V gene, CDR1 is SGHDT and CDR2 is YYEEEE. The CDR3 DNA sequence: TGTGCCAGCAGCGAGACAGGGGGGAATGAGCGGTTCTTC. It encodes CASSETGGNERFF.

This CDR3 is CASSLGAGGHEQYF. Written as DNA, the CDR3 is TGTGCCAGCAGCTTAGGGGCAGGGGGTCACGAGCAGTACTTC. The chain recombines TRBV7-9 with TRBJ2-7; 7 nucleotides match TRBD1. Germline V gene data show CDR1 as SEHNR and CDR2 as FQNEAQ (reference sequence). V shed 1 base and J 5 bases; nucleotides not matched to a gene: 5. The CDR3 loop spans 14 amino acids.

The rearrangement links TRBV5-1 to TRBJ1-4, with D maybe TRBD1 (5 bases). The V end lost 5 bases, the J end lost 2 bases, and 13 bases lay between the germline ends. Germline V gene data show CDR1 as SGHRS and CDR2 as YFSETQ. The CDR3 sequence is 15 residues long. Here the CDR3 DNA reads TGCGCCAGCAGGCCCGAGGGGCTGACTAATGAAAAACTGTTTTTT. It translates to CASRPEGLTNEKLFF.

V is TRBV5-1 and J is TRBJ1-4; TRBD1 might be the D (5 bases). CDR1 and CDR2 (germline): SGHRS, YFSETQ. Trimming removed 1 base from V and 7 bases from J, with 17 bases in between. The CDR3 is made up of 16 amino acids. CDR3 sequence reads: CASSLNGTRGGEKLFF. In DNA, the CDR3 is TGCGCCAGCAGCTTGAACGGAACTCGGGGGGGTGAAAAACTGTTTTTT.

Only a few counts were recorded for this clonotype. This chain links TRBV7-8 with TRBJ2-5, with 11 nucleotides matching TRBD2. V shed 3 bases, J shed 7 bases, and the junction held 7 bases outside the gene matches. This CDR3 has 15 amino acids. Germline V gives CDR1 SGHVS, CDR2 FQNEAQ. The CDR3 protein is CASSLMGTSGRTQYF. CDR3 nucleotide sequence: TGTGCCAGCAGCTTGATGGGGACTAGCGGTCGGACCCAGTACTTC.

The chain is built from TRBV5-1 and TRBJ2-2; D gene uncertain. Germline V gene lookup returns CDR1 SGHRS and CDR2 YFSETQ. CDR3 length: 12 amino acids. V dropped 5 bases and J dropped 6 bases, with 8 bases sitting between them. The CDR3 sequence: CASRGGAGELFF. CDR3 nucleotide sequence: TGCGCCAGCAGGGGCGGTGCCGGGGAGCTGTTTTTT.

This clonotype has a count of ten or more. The CDR3 protein is CASSQESQGDHNFSEQYF. The CDR3 nucleotides are TGCGCCAGCAGCCAAGAATCGCAGGGAGATCATAACTTCTCCGAGCAGTACTTC. This chain connects TRBV4-3 to TRBJ2-7; D tentatively fits TRBD1 or TRBD2 (5 bases each). The ends were cut back, 0 bases at V and 6 bases at J, with 24 bases in the middle. This CDR3 spans 18 amino acids. Looked up from germline, CDR1 is LGHNA and CDR2 is YSLEER.

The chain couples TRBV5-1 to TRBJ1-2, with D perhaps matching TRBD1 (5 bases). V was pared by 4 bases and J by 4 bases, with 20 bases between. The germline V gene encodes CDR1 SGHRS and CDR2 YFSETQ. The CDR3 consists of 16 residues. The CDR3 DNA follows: TGCGCCAGCAGCGCGGGCGTGGGGACGGTGGGCTATGGCTACACCTTC. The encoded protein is CASSAGVGTVGYGYTF.

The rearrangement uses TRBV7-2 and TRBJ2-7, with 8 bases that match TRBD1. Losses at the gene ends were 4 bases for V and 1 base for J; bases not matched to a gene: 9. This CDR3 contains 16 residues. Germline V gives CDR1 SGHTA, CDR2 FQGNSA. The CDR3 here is CASSSTGQEGSYEQYF. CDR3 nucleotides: TGTGCCAGCAGCTCCACGGGACAGGAGGGATCCTACGAGCAGTACTTC.

The CDR3 DNA reads as TGTGCCGCCGGGACAGGGTCCTTAACCTACGAGCAGTACTTC. Residues: CAAGTGSLTYEQYF. The chain recombines TRBV15 with TRBJ2-1, with TRBD1 matching 9 bases. The tail of the sequence fits TRBJ2-7 better, so the J call may be wrong. The CDR3 extends over 14 amino acids. The germline CDR1 and CDR2 sequences are LNHNV and YYDKDF (reference sequence).

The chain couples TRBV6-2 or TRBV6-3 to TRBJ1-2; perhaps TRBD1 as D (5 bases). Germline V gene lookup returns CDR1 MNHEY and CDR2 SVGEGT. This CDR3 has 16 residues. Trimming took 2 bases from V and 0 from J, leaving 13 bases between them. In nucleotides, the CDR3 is TGTGCCAGCAGTTACAATGATGACAGAGCTAACTATGGCTACACCTTC. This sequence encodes CASSYNDDRANYGYTF.